This T cell receptor (beta chain) was observed in a study of patients and donors after allogeneic stem cell transplantation. TCRdb fed the RT-PCR reads into MiXCR, producing one record per CDR3 protein. The repertoire holds 70,000 to 95,000 distinct CDR3 sequences, with around 5% as singletons. After removal of 2 bases from V and 4 bases from J, the junction contained 5 bases not matched to a gene. The CDR3 has 16 amino acids. Germline CDR1 is SNHLY and CDR2 is FYNNEI. This clonotype was seen many times. Source material: blood, either unsorted or a sorted T cell fraction (not recorded which). This receptor was identified in a human donor who was either an allogeneic HSCT recipient or a stem cell or donor lymphocyte infusion donor (not recorded which). It is not recorded whose cells these are; they may come from a transplant donor. The chain joins TRBV2 to TRBJ2-5; 12 bases are a match to TRBD2. The CDR3, as DNA: TGTGCCAGCAGTGAACTAGCGGGGGGGCTGGGAGAGACCCAGTACTTC. Translated, it gives CASSELAGGLGETQYF. Full variable domain (missing parts from reference TRBV2 and TRBJ2-5): EPEVTQTPSHQVTQMGQEVILRCVPISNHLYFYWYRQILGQKVEFLVSFYNNEISEKSEIFDDQFSVERPDGSNFTLKIRSTKLEDSAMYFCASSELAGGLGETQYFGPGTRLLVL.